Shown below are 9 T cell receptor beta chains from a single sample sequenced in a study of T cells expressing NK-cell markers. After re-calling the 5' RACE reads, TCRdb lists one entry per CDR3 protein, DNA absent. The sample table sets out 350,000 to 450,000 distinct CDR3 sequences. Sequencing was carried out using blood T cells: a sorted CD56 or NKG2C T cell subset, CD4+ or CD8+ T cells, or bulk PBMC T cells (not recorded which). These TCRs come from a man aged 18-75 years in good health.

The V gene is TRBV20-1, the J gene TRBJ2-1. This CDR3 contains 15 residues. CDR1 is DFQATT, CDR2 SNEGSKA, per germline (reference sequence). The CDR3 loop reads CSARYKWKQINEQFF.

The chain is built from TRBV5-1 and TRBJ2-3; there is no DNA to check the TCRdb D call of TRBD1. CDR3 length equals 16 residues. CDR1 and CDR2 from the germline V gene are SGHRS and YFSETQ. CDR3 amino acids: CASSFGRGRTVGTQYF. Complete variable domain (other parts from reference TRBV5-1 and TRBJ2-3): KAGVTQTPRYLIKTRGQQVTLSCSPISGHRSVSWYQQTPGQGLQFLFEYFSETQRNKGNFPGRFSGRQFSNSRSEMNVSTLELGDSALYLCASSFGRGRTVGTQYFGPGTRLTVL.

The chain recombines TRBV6-1 with TRBJ1-6; TCRdb names TRBD1, which stays unverified in the absence of DNA. Germline V gene lookup returns CDR1 MNHNS and CDR2 SASEGT. The CDR3 spans 13 residues. The CDR3 is CASRRDRASPLHF.

This chain joins TRBV11-3 and TRBJ2-5; as DNA is missing, the TRBD2 call by TCRdb cannot be tested. This CDR3 is 17 amino acids long. Germline V CDR1 and CDR2: SGHNT, YENEEA. The CDR3 sequence is CASSPNRGLAGQETQYF.

The chain combines TRBV6-5 with TRBJ1-5. The germline gives CDR1 MNHEY, CDR2 SVGAGI. This CDR3 has 15 amino acids. CDR3 in amino acids: CASSTRAAGNQPQHF.

The chain has TRBV20-1 and TRBJ1-4. The CDR3 spans 18 residues. CDR1 and CDR2 (germline): DFQATT, SNEGSKA (reference sequence). The CDR3: CSARDPGGRPYNNEKLFF.

V and J are TRBV9 and TRBJ2-3; TCRdb's D call of TRBD1 is untestable without DNA. Germline assignment: CDR1 SGDLS and CDR2 YYNGEE. The CDR3 has 16 residues. The CDR3 protein is CASSALGAIHTDTQYF.

The rearrangement joins TRBV3-1 to TRBJ1-2; TCRdb indicates TRBD1, and absent DNA this call remains unverified. CDR1 is LGHDT, CDR2 YNNKEL, per germline (reference sequence). CDR3 length equals 14 residues. CDR3 protein: CASRPTGYDYGYTF.

This chain uses TRBV14 with TRBJ1-1. There are 13 residues in the CDR3. Germline loops: CDR1 SGHDN, CDR2 FVKESK. The CDR3 spells CASSQARGSEAFF.